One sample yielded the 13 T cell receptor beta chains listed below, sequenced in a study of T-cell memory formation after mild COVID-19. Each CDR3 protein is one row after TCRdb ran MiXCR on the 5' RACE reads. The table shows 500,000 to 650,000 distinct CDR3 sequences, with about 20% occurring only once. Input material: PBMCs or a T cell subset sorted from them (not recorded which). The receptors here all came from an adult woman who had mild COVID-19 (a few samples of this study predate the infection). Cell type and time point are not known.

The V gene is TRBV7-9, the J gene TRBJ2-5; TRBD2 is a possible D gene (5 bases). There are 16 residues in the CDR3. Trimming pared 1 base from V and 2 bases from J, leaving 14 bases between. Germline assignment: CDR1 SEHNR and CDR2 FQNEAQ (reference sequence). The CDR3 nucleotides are TGTGCCAGCAGCTTAGTCGGAGGTTCCGGGCAAGAGACCCAGTACTTC. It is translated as CASSLVGGSGQETQYF.

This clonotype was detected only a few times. The CDR3 sequence is CASSLAAGRQFGYTF. The DNA of the CDR3 is TGCGCCAGCAGCTTGGCAGCAGGGCGGCAGTTCGGCTACACCTTC. The chain carries TRBV5-1 and TRBJ1-2; TRBD1 might be the D (5 bases). Germline CDR1 and CDR2: SGHRS and YFSETQ. The CDR3 length is 15 residues. The germline V and J ends were trimmed by 0 bases and 8 bases, with 17 bases remaining between them.

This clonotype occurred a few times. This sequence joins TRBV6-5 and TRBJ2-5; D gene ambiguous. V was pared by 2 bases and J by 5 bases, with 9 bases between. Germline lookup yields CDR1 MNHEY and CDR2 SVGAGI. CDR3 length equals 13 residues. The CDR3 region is CASSYRQSETQYF. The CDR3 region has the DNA TGTGCCAGCAGTTACCGGCAGAGCGAGACCCAGTACTTC.

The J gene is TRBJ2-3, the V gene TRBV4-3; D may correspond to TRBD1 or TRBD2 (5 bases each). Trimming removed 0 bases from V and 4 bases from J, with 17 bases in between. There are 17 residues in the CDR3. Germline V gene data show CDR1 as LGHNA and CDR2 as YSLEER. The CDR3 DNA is TGCGCCAGCAGCCAAGATGGGGGAAGGGGCTCCGCAGATACGCAGTATTTT. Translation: CASSQDGGRGSADTQYF.

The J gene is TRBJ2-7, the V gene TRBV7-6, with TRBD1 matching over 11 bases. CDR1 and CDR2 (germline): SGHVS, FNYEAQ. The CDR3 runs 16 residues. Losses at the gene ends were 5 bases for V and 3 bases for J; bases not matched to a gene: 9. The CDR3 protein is CASSLSGTGGNYEQYF. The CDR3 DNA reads TGTGCCAGCAGCCTAAGTGGGACAGGGGGGAACTACGAGCAGTACTTC.

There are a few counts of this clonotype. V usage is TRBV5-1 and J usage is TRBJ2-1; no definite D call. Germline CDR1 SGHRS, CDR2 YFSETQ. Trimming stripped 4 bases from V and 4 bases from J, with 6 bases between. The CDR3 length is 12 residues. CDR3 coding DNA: TGCGCCAGCAGCCGACAATACAATGAGCAGTTCTTC. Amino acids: CASSRQYNEQFF.

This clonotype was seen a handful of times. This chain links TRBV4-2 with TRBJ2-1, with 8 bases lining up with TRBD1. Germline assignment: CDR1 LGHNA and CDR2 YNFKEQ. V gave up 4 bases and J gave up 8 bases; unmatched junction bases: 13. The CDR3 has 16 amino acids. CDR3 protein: CASSPGQGQFLDEQFF. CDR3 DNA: TGTGCCAGCAGCCCCGGACAGGGTCAGTTTTTGGATGAGCAGTTCTTC.

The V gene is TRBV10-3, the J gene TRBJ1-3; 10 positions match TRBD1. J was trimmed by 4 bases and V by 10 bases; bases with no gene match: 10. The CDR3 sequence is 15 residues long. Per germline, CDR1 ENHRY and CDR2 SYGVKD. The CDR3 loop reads CATGTGANSGNTIYF. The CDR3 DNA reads TGTGCCACCGGGACAGGGGCCAATTCCGGAAACACCATATATTTT.

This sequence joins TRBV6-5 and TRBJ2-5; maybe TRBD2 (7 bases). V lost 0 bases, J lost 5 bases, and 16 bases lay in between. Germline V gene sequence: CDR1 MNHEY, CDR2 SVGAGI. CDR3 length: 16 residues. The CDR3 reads CASSYSWGGGHETQYF. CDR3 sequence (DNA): TGTGCCAGCAGTTACTCGTGGGGGGGGGGCCACGAGACCCAGTACTTC.

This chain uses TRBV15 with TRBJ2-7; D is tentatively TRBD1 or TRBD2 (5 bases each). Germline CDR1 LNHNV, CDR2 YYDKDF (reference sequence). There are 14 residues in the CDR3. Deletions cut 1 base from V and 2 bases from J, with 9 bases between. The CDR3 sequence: CATSRATGPYEQYF. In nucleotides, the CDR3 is TGTGCCACCAGCAGAGCGACGGGACCCTACGAGCAGTACTTC.

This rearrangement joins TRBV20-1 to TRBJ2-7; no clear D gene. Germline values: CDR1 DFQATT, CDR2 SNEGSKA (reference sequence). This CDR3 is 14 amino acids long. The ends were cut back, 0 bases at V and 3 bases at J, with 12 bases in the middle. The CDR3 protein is CSARDVARSYEQYF. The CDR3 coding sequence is TGCAGTGCTAGAGATGTCGCCAGGAGCTACGAGCAGTACTTC.

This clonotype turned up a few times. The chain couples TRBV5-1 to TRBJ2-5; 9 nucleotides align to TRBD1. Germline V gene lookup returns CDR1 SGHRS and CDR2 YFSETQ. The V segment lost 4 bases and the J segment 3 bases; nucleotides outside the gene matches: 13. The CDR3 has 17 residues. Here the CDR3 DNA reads TGCGCCAGCAGCCAACCTCCGGGACAGGGCTGGAAAGAGACCCAGTACTTC. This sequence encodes CASSQPPGQGWKETQYF.

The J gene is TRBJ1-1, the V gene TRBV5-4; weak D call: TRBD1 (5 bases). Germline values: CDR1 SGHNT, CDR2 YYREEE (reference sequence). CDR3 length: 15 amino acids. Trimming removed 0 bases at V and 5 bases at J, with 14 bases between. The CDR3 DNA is TGTGCCAGCAGCTTGGGGGCAGGGTTTGCTACTGAAGCTTTCTTT. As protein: CASSLGAGFATEAFF. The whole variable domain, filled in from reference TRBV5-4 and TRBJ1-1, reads ETGVTQSPTHLIKTRGQQVTLRCSSQSGHNTVSWYQQALGQGPQFIFQYYREEENGRGNFPPRFSGLQFPNYSSELNVNALELDDSALYLCASSLGAGFATEAFFGQGTRLTVV.